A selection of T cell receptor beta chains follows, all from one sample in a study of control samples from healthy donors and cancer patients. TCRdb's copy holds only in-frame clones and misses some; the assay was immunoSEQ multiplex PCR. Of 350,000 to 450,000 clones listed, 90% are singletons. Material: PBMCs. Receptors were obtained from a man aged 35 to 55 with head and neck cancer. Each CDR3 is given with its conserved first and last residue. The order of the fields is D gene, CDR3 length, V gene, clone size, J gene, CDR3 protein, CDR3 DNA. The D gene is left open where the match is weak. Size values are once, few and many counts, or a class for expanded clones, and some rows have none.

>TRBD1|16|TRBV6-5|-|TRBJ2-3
CASSYSWTGFTDTQYF
TGTGCCAGCAGTTACTCTTGGACAGGGTTCACAGATACGCAGTATTTT
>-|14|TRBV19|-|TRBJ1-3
CASSYEDAGNTIYF
TGTGCCAGTAGCTACGAGGACGCTGGAAACACCATATATTTT
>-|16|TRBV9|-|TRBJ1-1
CASSVATGGGDTEAFF
TGTGCCAGCAGCGTAGCTACGGGGGGAGGGGACACTGAAGCTTTCTTT
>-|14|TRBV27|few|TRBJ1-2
CASSSTGGARGYTF
TGTGCCAGCAGTTCCACCGGGGGGGCGCGGGGCTACACCTTC
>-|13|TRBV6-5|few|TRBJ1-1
CASSYRVGGEAFF
TGTGCCAGCAGTTATCGGGTAGGGGGTGAAGCTTTCTTT
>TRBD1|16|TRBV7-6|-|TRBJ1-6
CASSRYPGQLNSPLHF
TGTGCCAGCAGCCGCTACCCGGGACAGTTGAATTCACCCCTCCACTTT
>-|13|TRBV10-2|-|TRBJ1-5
CASRGTSNQPQHF
TGCGCCAGTCGGGGCACTAGCAATCAGCCCCAGCATTTT
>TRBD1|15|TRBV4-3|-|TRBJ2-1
CASSQAGTGGNEQFF
TGCGCCAGCAGCCAAGCCGGGACAGGTGGAAATGAGCAGTTCTTC
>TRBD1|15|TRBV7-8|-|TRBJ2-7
CASSLEPGQSYEQYF
TGTGCCAGCAGCTTAGAACCGGGACAGAGCTACGAGCAGTACTTC
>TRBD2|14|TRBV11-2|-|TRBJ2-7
CASSMGGTSGEQYF
TGTGCCAGCAGCATGGGGGGGACTAGCGGGGAGCAGTACTTC
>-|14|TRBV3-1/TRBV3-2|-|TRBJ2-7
CASSQAKAGGEQYF
TGTGCCAGCAGCCAAGCAAAGGCTGGGGGCGAGCAGTACTTC
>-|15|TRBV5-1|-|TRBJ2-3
CASSLTIPSTDTQYF
TGCGCCAGCAGCTTAACTATTCCTAGCACAGATACGCAGTATTTT
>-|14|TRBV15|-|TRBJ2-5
CATSRGLAQETQYF
TGTGCCACCAGCCGTGGGTTAGCACAAGAGACCCAGTACTTC
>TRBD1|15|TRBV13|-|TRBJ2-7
CASSFQDRDPYEQYF
TGTGCCAGCAGCTTCCAGGACAGGGACCCCTACGAGCAGTACTTC
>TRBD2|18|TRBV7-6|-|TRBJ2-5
CASSPDRTDLAGWETQYF
TGTGCCAGCAGCCCAGATAGGACAGACCTAGCGGGATGGGAGACCCAGTACTTC
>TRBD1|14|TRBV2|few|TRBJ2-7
CASRGQGISYEQYF
TGTGCCAGCCGAGGACAGGGGATTTCCTACGAGCAGTACTTC
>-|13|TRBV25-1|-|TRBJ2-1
CASIRRVDNEQFF
TGTGCCAGCATTCGCCGGGTAGACAATGAGCAGTTCTTC
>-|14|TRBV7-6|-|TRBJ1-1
CASSLGGRDTEAFF
TGTGCCAGCAGCCTCGGGGGGCGGGACACTGAAGCTTTCTTT
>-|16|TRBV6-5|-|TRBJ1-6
CASSYFPKRYNSPLHF
TGTGCCAGCAGTTACTTCCCGAAGCGCTATAATTCACCCCTCCACTTT
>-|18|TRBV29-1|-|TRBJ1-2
CSVSNLGPGATLGYGYTF
TGCAGCGTGTCAAATCTCGGACCAGGGGCAACCCTCGGGTATGGCTACACCTTC
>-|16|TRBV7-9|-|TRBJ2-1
CASSFYGQQLSNEQFF
TGTGCCAGCAGCTTCTATGGACAGCAATTGAGCAATGAGCAGTTCTTC
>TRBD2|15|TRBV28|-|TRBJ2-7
CASSFGSGSPYEQYF
TGTGCCAGCAGTTTTGGTAGCGGGAGTCCCTACGAGCAGTACTTC
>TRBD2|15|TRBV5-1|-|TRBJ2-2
CASSSGTSDTGELFF
TGCGCCAGCAGCTCCGGGACTAGCGACACCGGGGAGCTGTTTTTT
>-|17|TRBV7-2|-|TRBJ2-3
CASSQLQGGLGTDTQYF
TGTGCCAGCAGCCAGCTACAGGGAGGTCTGGGCACAGATACGCAGTATTTT
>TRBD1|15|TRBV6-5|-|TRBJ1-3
CASSLDRGHGNTIYF
TGTGCCAGCAGTTTAGACAGGGGGCACGGAAACACCATATATTTT
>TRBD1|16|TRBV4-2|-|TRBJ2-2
CASSQPTGGNTGELFF
TGTGCCAGCAGCCAACCAACAGGGGGAAACACCGGGGAGCTGTTTTTT
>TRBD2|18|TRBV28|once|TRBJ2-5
CASSLRLAGGPAQETQYF
TGTGCCAGCAGTTTAAGGCTAGCGGGGGGGCCGGCCCAAGAGACCCAGTACTTC
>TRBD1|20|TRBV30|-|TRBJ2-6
CAWGRMRQGATNPGANVLTF
TGTGCCTGGGGTAGAATGAGACAGGGGGCGACTAACCCTGGGGCCAACGTCCTGACTTTC
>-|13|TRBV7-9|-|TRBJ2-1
CASSPGTANEQFF
TGTGCCAGCAGCCCGGGGACGGCAAATGAGCAGTTCTTC
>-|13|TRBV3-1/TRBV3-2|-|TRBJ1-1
CASSQVEGTEAFF
TGTGCCAGCAGCCAAGTTGAGGGCACTGAAGCTTTCTTT
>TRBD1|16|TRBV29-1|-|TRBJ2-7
CSVEGLGTGPDYEQYF
TGCAGCGTTGAAGGGCTCGGGACAGGGCCTGACTACGAGCAGTACTTC
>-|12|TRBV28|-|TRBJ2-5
CASFAGRETQYF
TGTGCCAGCTTTGCGGGAAGGGAGACCCAGTACTTC
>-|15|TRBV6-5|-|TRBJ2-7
CASSYSGDHSYEQYF
TGTGCCAGCAGTTACTCCGGAGATCACTCCTACGAGCAGTACTTC
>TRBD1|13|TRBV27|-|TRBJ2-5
CASSYRGRETQYF
TGTGCCAGCAGTTACAGGGGAAGGGAGACCCAGTACTTC
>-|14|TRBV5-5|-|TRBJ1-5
CASSLYSSNQPQHF
TGTGCCAGCAGCTTGTACAGTAGCAATCAGCCCCAGCATTTT
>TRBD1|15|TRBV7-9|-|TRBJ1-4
CASSSRTGGNEKLFF
TGTGCCAGCAGCTCAAGGACAGGGGGAAATGAAAAACTGTTTTTT
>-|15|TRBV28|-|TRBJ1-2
CASSSRLTANYGYTF
TGTGCCAGCAGTTCCCGACTGACAGCTAACTATGGCTACACCTTC